This T cell receptor beta chain is from a study of cytomegalovirus exposure and HLA in healthy donors (dated by TCRdb to the late 2010s). Regarding the study in general: According to an earlier analysis of several hundred of the donors, 150 million to 200 million T cells yielded roughly 110 million unique TCR beta sequences and 250 to 350 Gb of sequence data. An early release that covered 500 to 800 HLA-typed donors contained about 300 gigabases of sequencing data and tens of millions of unique TCR sequences. Of the 300 to 500 genotyped donors, approximately 80% were placed in the genetic ancestry cluster associated with self-reported Caucasian donors. The study was designed to test whether signatures of past pathogen exposure could be identified by cataloging public T cell receptors. The study used immunosequencing to profile the T cell repertoires of 600 to 850 subjects and linked those repertoires to cytomegalovirus serostatus. In addition to the first cohort of several hundred subjects, a separate validation cohort of 130 or so different subjects was used. The study combined high-throughput TCR immunosequencing, statistical association of individual TCRs with disease status, and machine learning to predict cytomegalovirus infection status. To study patterns of TCR occurrence, a later analysis re-analyzed previously published TCR beta repertoires from 666 donors and added high-resolution HLA genotyping. In the later analysis, no new phenotypic data were used to find candidate immune exposures; instead, reliance was placed on TCR beta sequences and their occurrence across donors. An earlier analysis of several hundred of the donors applied high-throughput TCR beta sequencing to assess whether each TCR beta V gene segment acted as functional or pseudogenic. Alongside the repertoire data, information on donor age, sex, ethnicity and CMV serostatus was compiled. In a later genetic analysis, genome-wide SNP genotypes for about 60% of the 666 donors were used, and that subset was treated as a discovery cohort. Every repertoire in the discovery cohort had been generated on one and the same sequencing platform. Both class I and class II loci were covered by HLA typing, at four-digit resolution. Typing coverage varied by locus: roughly 629-630 donors for A, B, C, DRB1 and DQB1; under 550 for DQA1; nearly 610 for DPA1; fewer than 480 for DPB1. A few DR-DQ haplotypes were treated as single units for association and clustering because of strong linkage in the cohort. Across some 400 genotyped donors of the cohort, an average of roughly 250,000 unique TCR beta nucleotide sequences per donor were sequenced, and around 19% of those sequences were non-productive. The paper as a whole reports these results and caveats: Because counts were too low, some 17 rarely observed V segments, including chromosome 9 orphons, were excluded from the earlier analysis of roughly 580 of the donors. Strong co-occurrence of HLA alleles, especially DR and DQ, made assigning TCR associations to individual alleles difficult. The only immune exposure information available for the cohort was CMV serostatus. In a later analysis, over 15,000 TCR beta sequences were associated with specific HLA alleles at a false discovery rate of 0.05. A later genetic analysis reported fewer N-insertions in productive TCRs among donors in an Asian-associated ancestry cluster than the roughly 700-donor mean. A further reported finding was that TCR beta sequences accurately predicted the HLA-A and HLA-B alleles for most subjects in the first cohort. Cytomegalovirus status was reported to be diagnosed by the classifier with high specificity and sensitivity in both the original and validation cohorts. A few of the identified cytomegalovirus-associated TCR beta chains were confirmed in vitro to be specific for cytomegalovirus antigens. According to a later analysis, TCR association rates differed among HLA loci, with DRB1 alleles showing the most associated TCRs and HLA-C alleles showing the fewest. In a later analysis, most CMV-associated TCR beta chains were found to appear HLA-restricted, with HLA associations seemingly driven largely by CMV exposure. A cluster of highly shared sequence variants was judged likely to be a technical artifact of the sequencing pipeline. In an earlier analysis of some 500 of the donors, most TCR beta V segments appeared in productive rearrangements about 87% or about 30% of the time, broadly matching IMGT annotations. Some IMGT-functional V segments, including TRBV6-2 and TRBV6-3, could not be distinguished by the 87-base-pair reads and were therefore excluded. Most TCR sequences were seen in very few donors, while some public TCRs were found in many individuals. According to the authors, the approach could potentially be generalized to other disease states and immunological phenotypes. The presence/absence analyses assumed that sequencing depth was roughly uniform across donors, and that assumption may not be true. Compared with equally common non-associated chains, HLA-associated TCR beta chains in a later analysis were more clonally expanded and had lower generation probabilities. In a later genetic analysis, a missense DCLRE1C variant was associated with V-gene and J-gene trimming of TCR beta chains, and the association was replicated in an independent cohort. This cohort had only TCR beta chains sequenced, and the lack of alpha or paired-chain data limited which features could be detected. HLA typing was unavailable for some donors at each locus, so association tests used only the typed subset. The study gave a list of under 200 TCR beta chains associated with cytomegalovirus. Linkage disequilibrium might explain the correlated functional status among segregating V segments, but an unknown experimental factor could not be ruled out. Several of the top co-occurrence clusters appeared to be linked to parvovirus B19, influenza, CMV and Epstein-Barr virus, according to a later analysis.

The cohort consisted of 600 to 700 healthy bone marrow donors. At the time of sampling, every cohort member was nominally healthy, though immune exposures that went unrecorded were likely present. The donor tested CMV seropositive, placing the donor among the roughly 300 seropositive members of the cohort. Every donor gave a peripheral blood sample, and the peripheral blood mononuclear cells from that sample were used for TCR beta sequencing. Genomic DNA extraction from the blood cell samples was performed with the Qiagen DNeasy Blood Extraction Kit. V trim: 3 bases; J trim: 5 bases; unmatched bases: 1. According to the germline V gene, CDR1 reads SGHRS and CDR2 reads YFSETQ. Including cysteine and phenylalanine, the CDR3 has 12 amino acids. Just the 36-base CDR3 DNA is kept, in frame starting at base 1. Receptor amplification or capture employed the immunoSEQ multiplex PCR assay. The multiplex PCR relied on a mix of 60 forward primers for TCR Vbeta segments and 13 reverse primers for TCR Jbeta segments. The CDR3 region of rearranged TCR beta genes was amplified from genomic DNA by a multiplex PCR assay. The Illumina HiSeq System was used to sequence the amplified TCR beta libraries as 87-base-pair reads. From the authors' description of their analysis: In a later analysis, 80 million or so unique TCR beta chains were counted across the 666 repertoires, and roughly 10 million of these chains were shared by at least two donors. Raw reads were error-corrected and collapsed into unique sequences by a nearest-neighbor algorithm in which closely related sequences were merged to remove PCR and sequencing errors. Alignment of CDR3 sequences to IMGT reference sequences was used to assign V, D and J gene segments. For a sequence to be retained, a match of at least six nucleotides was required to both a V gene segment and a J gene segment. A rearrangement was called productive if the CDR3 had no stop codons and remained in frame with V and J, and every other rearrangement was called non-productive. Following IMGT convention, CDR3 was defined as the stretch from the second conserved V-encoded cysteine to the conserved J-encoded phenylalanine. The earlier analysis of about 530 of the donors excluded any sequence lacking an unambiguous match to a single V gene segment. In an earlier analysis of a few hundred of the donors, V segments were called functional above 56.7% productive rearrangements and were called segregating when the between-donor standard deviation exceeded 5%. A statistical classification framework was built to diagnose cytomegalovirus status from the catalog of TCR beta chain sequences. A later analysis assigned V and J genes by comparing TCR nucleotide sequences with IMGT/GENE-DB human TR gene sequences. The TCRdist pipeline was used in a later analysis to assign CDR3 sequences and most-parsimonious VDJ recombination scenarios. In a later analysis, each TCR beta chain was defined by its CDR3 amino acid sequence together with its V-gene family, and reads lacking a unique V-gene family were excluded. To address suspected cross-contamination and a sequencing artifact, a later analysis removed roughly 640 highly shared, low-generation-probability nucleotide sequences. In a later analysis, a clonal expansion index was calculated for each public chain from normalized within-repertoire ranks of inferred template counts. In a later analysis, generation probabilities were computed using a VDJ recombination model fitted to out-of-frame rearrangements, and the results were checked against IGoR. A later analysis scored TCR-TCR, TCR-HLA and TCR-CMV co-occurrence with hypergeometric tests, applying a repertoire-size bias correction to TCR pairs. In a later analysis, false discovery rates were estimated by permuting HLA or CMV assignments 20 times. In a later analysis, co-occurring TCRs were grouped using DBSCAN, and TCRdist sequence similarity was added for clustering within HLA-allele-positive subsets. For co-occurrence clustering, repertoires with fewer than 30,000 or more than 120,000 public chains were excluded, along with four to six repertoires with anomalous nucleotide sharing. This immuneACCESS table, as held by TCRdb, lists in-frame sequences with V and J called but not all clones. Of the missing ones, under half trace to an unresolved V gene in checked studies; the others have no known cause. V and J calls and clone size are copied from that table; D and trimming were computed from the DNA. This sample has about 120,000 clones in its table, and roughly 78% of those were observed once. About 3.3% of the sample lies in the top ten.

Comment on this clone: There is no known antigen for this receptor. No quality values exist for individual bases; no much larger clone is one base distant.

This receptor was taken from a woman in her twenties or thirties in good health and CMV-seropositive. Sequenced material: PBMCs. The chain joins TRBV5-1 to TRBJ2-7, and 8 junction bases match TRBD1. Here is the DNA: TGCGCCAGCAGCTCGACAGGGGACGAGCAGTACTTC. This is translated as CASSSTGDEQYF.